A selection of T cell receptor beta chains follows, all from one sample in a study of blood T cell repertoires in COVID-19. Generated by immunoSEQ multiplex PCR, the TCRdb table keeps only in-frame clones and is missing some. The data contain hundreds of thousands of clones, about four fifths of them singletons. The sequenced sample was peripheral blood. The origin of the receptors is a man aged 80 or over with acute or convalescent COVID-19. Each CDR3 is given with its conserved first and last residue. Fields, in order: J gene, clone size, D gene, V gene, CDR3 protein, CDR3 DNA. The D gene is left open where the match is weak. The size field is filled for only some rows; it gives once, few, many or a size class.

TRBJ1-4	.	.	TRBV5-1	CASSLGGEATNEKLFF	TGCGCCAGCAGCTTAGGGGGGGAAGCAACTAATGAAAAACTGTTTTTT
TRBJ2-3	.	TRBD2	TRBV6-5	CASSFSTSGRSYTQYF	TGTGCCAGCAGTTTCTCGACTAGCGGGAGGTCTTATACGCAGTATTTT
TRBJ2-3	.	.	TRBV15	CATSAVWRTDTQYF	TGTGCCACCAGCGCGGTCTGGCGCACAGATACGCAGTATTTT
TRBJ2-5	.	TRBD2	TRBV5-1	CASSLGRTSGEIQETQYF	TGCGCCAGCAGCTTGGGGAGGACTAGCGGGGAGATCCAAGAGACCCAGTACTTC
TRBJ1-4	few	TRBD1	TRBV2	CASSGDRGPGEKLFF	TGTGCCAGCAGCGGAGACAGGGGGCCGGGAGAAAAACTGTTTTTT
TRBJ2-2	.	TRBD1	TRBV10-3	CAISAGGGWTGELFF	TGTGCCATCAGTGCAGGGGGCGGTTGGACCGGGGAGCTGTTTTTT
TRBJ2-2	.	.	TRBV6-5	CASSYGQGGGTGELFF	TGTGCCAGCAGTTACGGGCAGGGCGGCGGCACCGGGGAGCTGTTTTTT
TRBJ2-3	.	.	TRBV12-3/TRBV12-4	CASSEGLEYTQYF	TGTGCCAGCAGTGAGGGACTCGAGTATACGCAGTATTTT
TRBJ2-1	.	TRBD2	TRBV7-3	CASSSLRTSGTNEQFF	TGTGCCAGCAGCTCCCTGAGGACTAGCGGGACCAATGAGCAGTTCTTC
TRBJ2-1	once	.	TRBV5-4	CASSAVESSYNEQFF	TGTGCCAGCAGCGCCGTCGAGAGCTCCTACAATGAGCAGTTCTTC
TRBJ2-7	.	.	TRBV28	CARFRDTKYEQYF	TGTGCCAGATTCCGGGACACGAAGTACGAGCAGTACTTC
TRBJ2-2	.	TRBD1	TRBV3-1/TRBV3-2	CASSQQGEGGELFF	TGTGCCAGCAGCCAGCAGGGGGAAGGCGGGGAGCTGTTTTTT
TRBJ1-2	few	.	TRBV3-1/TRBV3-2	CASSPRGGVYGYTF	TGTGCCAGCAGCCCTCGGGGCGGGGTATATGGCTACACCTTC
TRBJ2-1	.	.	TRBV27	CASGRSYNEQFF	TGTGCCAGCGGGAGGTCCTACAATGAGCAGTTCTTC
TRBJ2-2	.	TRBD2	TRBV6-6	CASTPQGTSGTGELFF	TGTGCCAGCACCCCCCAGGGGACTAGCGGCACCGGGGAGCTGTTTTTT
TRBJ2-2	.	TRBD2	TRBV6-1	CASSVIPGLATGELFF	TGTGCCAGCAGTGTTATACCGGGACTAGCGACCGGGGAGCTGTTTTTT
TRBJ1-4	few	TRBD1	TRBV27	CASSLDRAPAREKLFF	TGTGCCAGCAGCCTTGACAGGGCACCCGCTAGGGAAAAACTGTTTTTT
TRBJ2-7	.	.	TRBV2	CASRPGTSNYEQYF	TGTGCCAGCAGACCTGGGACATCTAACTACGAGCAGTACTTC
TRBJ1-2	.	.	TRBV9	CASSGYSGPNYGYTF	TGTGCCAGCAGCGGGTATTCAGGGCCGAACTATGGCTACACCTTC
TRBJ1-2	few	.	TRBV6-6	CASSSTTNRYGYTF	TGTGCCAGCAGTTCCACGACAAACCGCTATGGCTACACCTTC
TRBJ1-2	few	TRBD1	TRBV28	CASSFPPGQGTGYTF	TGTGCCAGCAGTTTCCCCCCGGGACAGGGTACGGGCTACACCTTC
TRBJ2-5	.	TRBD2	TRBV3-1/TRBV3-2	CASSRLAGETQYF	TGTGCCAGCAGCCGACTAGCGGGAGAGACCCAGTACTTC
TRBJ2-7	.	TRBD1	TRBV6-5	CASSRQGYEQYF	TGTGCCAGCAGTAGACAGGGCTACGAGCAGTACTTC
TRBJ1-5	once	TRBD1	TRBV4-1	CASSQDRTGGFQPQHF	TGCGCCAGCAGCCAAGATAGAACAGGGGGCTTTCAGCCCCAGCATTTT
TRBJ1-1	.	TRBD1	TRBV9	CASSVAGTGTEAFF	TGTGCCAGCAGCGTAGCTGGGACAGGGACTGAAGCTTTCTTT
TRBJ2-2	.	TRBD1	TRBV2	CASMKTGGGGNTGELFF	TGTGCCAGCATGAAGACAGGGGGAGGAGGGAACACCGGGGAGCTGTTTTTT
TRBJ1-5	.	TRBD1	TRBV19	CASSILGGLNQPQHF	TGTGCCAGTAGTATTTTAGGGGGCCTCAATCAGCCCCAGCATTTT
TRBJ2-7	once	.	TRBV7-2	CASSLRTYEQYF	TGTGCCAGCAGCCTCCGGACTTACGAGCAGTACTTC